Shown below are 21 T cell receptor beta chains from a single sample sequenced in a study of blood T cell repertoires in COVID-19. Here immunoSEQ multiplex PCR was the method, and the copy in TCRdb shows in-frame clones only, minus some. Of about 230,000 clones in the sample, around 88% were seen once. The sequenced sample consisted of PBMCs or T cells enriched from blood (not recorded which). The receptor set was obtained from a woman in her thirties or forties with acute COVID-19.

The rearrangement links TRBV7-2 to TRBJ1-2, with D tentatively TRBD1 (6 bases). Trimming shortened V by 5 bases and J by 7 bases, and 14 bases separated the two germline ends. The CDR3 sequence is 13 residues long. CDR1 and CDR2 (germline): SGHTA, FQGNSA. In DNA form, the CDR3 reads TGTGCCAGCAGCACCGGACAGAATCCTGGCTACACCTTC. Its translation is CASSTGQNPGYTF. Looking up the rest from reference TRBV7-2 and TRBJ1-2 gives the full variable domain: GAGVSQSPSNKVTEKGKDVELRCDPISGHTALYWYRQSLGQGLEFLIYFQGNSAPDKSGLPSDRFSAERTGGSVSTLTIQRTQQEDSAVYLCASSTGQNPGYTFGSGTRLTVV.

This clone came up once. DNA of the CDR3: TGTGCCAGAACCCAGTGGGGGGACTGCACTGAAGCTTTCTTT. Translation: CARTQWGDCTEAFF. J is TRBJ1-1 and V is TRBV5-3; possible D gene TRBD1, 5 bases. TRBV5-3 is designated an ORF whose function remains uncertain. This CDR3 region has 14 residues. The ends were cut back, 6 bases at V and 4 bases at J, with 16 bases in the middle.

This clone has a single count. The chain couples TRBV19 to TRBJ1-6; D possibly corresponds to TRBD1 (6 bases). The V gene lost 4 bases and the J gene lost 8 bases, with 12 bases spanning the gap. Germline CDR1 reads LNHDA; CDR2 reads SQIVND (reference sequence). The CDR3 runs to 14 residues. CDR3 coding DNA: TGTGCCAGTAGTACCACGGGGGGCTATTCACCCCTCCACTTT. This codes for CASSTTGGYSPLHF.

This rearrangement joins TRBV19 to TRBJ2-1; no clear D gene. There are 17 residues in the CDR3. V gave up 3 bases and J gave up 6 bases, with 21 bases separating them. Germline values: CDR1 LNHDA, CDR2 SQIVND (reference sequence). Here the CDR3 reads CASSIIHRRLASNEQFF. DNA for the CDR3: TGTGCCAGTAGTATTATACATCGTAGACTGGCCTCCAATGAGCAGTTCTTC.

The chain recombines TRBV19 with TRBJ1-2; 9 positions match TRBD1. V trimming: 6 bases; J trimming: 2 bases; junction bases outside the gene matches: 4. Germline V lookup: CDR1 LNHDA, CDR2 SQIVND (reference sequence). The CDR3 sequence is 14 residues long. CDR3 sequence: CASREDRGNYGYTF. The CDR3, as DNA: TGTGCCAGTAGAGAGGACAGGGGAAACTATGGCTACACCTTC. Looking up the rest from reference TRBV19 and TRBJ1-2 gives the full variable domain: DGGITQSPKYLFRKEGQNVTLSCEQNLNHDAMYWYRQDPGQGLRLIYYSQIVNDFQKGDIAEGYSVSREKKESFPLTVTSAQKNPTAFYLCASREDRGNYGYTFGSGTRLTVV.

The CDR3 is CASSRRAGANTGELFF. The CDR3 DNA sequence: TGTGCCAGTAGCAGGCGGGCAGGGGCGAACACCGGGGAGCTGTTTTTT. This chain connects TRBV19 to TRBJ2-2, with D possibly being TRBD1 (6 bases). Trimming pared 6 bases from V and 0 bases from J, leaving 14 bases between. This CDR3 contains 16 residues. The germline gives CDR1 LNHDA, CDR2 SQIVND (reference sequence).

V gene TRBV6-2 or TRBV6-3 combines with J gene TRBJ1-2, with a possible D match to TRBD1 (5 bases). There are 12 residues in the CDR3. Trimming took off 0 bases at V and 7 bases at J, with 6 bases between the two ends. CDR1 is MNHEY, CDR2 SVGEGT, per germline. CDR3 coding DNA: TGTGCCAGCAGTTACTCGGGGCGTGGCTACACCTTC. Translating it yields CASSYSGRGYTF.

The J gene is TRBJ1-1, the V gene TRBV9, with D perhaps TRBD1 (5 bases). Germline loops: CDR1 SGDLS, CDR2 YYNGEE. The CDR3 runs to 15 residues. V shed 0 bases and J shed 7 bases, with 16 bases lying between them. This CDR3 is CASSVVVRAEGEAFF. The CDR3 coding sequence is TGTGCCAGCAGCGTAGTGGTCAGGGCTGAAGGTGAAGCTTTCTTT. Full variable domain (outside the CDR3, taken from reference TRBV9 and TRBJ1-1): DSGVTQTPKHLITATGQRVTLRCSPRSGDLSVYWYQQSLDQGLQFLIQYYNGEERAKGNILERFSAQQFPDLHSELNLSSLELGDSALYFCASSVVVRAEGEAFFGQGTRLTVV.

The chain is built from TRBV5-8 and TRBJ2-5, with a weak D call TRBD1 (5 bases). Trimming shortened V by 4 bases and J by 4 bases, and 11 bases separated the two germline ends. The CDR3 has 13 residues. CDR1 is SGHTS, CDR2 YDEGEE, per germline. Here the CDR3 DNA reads TGTGCCAGCAGCAACCGCAGGGTAGAGACCCAGTACTTC. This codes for CASSNRRVETQYF.

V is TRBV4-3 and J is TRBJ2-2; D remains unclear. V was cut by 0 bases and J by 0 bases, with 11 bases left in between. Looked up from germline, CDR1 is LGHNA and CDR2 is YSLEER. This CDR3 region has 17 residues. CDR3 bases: TGCGCCAGCAGCCAAGATCCCCTCGTCGCGAACACCGGGGAGCTGTTTTTT. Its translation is CASSQDPLVANTGELFF.

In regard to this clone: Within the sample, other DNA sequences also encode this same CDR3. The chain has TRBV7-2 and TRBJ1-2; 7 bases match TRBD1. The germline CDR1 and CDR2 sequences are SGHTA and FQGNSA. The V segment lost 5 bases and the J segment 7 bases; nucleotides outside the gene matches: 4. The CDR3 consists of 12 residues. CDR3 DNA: TGTGCCAGCAGCAGCAACAGGGGTGGCTACACCTTC. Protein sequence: CASSSNRGGYTF.

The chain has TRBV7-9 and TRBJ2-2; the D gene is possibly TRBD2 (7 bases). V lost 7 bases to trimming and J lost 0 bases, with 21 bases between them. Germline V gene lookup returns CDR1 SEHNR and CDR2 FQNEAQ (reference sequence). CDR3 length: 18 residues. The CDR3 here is CASTTRGGGPANTGELFF. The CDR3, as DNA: TGTGCCAGCACCACTAGGGGGGGAGGCCCGGCGAACACCGGGGAGCTGTTTTTT.

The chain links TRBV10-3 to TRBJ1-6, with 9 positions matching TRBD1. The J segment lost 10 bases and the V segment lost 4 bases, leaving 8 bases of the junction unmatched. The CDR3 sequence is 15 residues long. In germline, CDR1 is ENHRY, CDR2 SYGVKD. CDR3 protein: CAISVRTGVDSPLHF. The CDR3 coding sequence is TGTGCCATCAGTGTCCGGACAGGGGTGGACTCACCCCTCCACTTT.

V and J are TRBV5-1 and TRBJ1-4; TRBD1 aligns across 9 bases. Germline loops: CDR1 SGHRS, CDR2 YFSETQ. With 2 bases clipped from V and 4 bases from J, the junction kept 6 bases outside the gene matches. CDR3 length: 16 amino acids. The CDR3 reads CASSFQGQGNNEKLFF. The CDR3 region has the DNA TGCGCCAGCAGCTTTCAGGGACAGGGTAATAATGAAAAACTGTTTTTT.

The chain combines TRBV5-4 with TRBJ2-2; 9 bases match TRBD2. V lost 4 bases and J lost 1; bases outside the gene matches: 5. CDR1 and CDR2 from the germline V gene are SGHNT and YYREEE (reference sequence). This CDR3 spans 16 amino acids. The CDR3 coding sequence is TGTGCCAGCAGCAGTCTGACTAGCGGGAACACCGGGGAGCTGTTTTTT. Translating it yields CASSSLTSGNTGELFF.

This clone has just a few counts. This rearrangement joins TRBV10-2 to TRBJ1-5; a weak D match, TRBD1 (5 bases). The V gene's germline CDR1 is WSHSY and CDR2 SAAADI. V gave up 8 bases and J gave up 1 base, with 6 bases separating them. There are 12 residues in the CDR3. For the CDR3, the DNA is TGCGCCAGCGGGGGGAGCAATCAGCCCCAGCATTTT. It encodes CASGGSNQPQHF.

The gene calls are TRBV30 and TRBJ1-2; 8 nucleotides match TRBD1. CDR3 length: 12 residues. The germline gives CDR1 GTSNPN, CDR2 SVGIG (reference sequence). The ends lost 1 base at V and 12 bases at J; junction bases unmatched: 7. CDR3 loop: CAWSGGQGSHTF. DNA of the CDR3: TGTGCCTGGAGTGGTGGACAGGGTTCGCACACCTTC.

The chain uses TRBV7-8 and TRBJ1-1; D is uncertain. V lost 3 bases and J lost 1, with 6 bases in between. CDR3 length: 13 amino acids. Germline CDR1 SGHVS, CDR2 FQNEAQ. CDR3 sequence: CASSLEGNTEAFF. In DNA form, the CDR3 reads TGTGCCAGCAGCTTGGAGGGGAACACTGAAGCTTTCTTT.

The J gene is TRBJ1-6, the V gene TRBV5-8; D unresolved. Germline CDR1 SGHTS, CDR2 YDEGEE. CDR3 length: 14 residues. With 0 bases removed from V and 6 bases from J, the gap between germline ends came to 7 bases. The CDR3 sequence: CASSLDSVNSPLHF. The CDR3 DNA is TGTGCCAGCAGCTTGGACAGTGTTAATTCACCCCTCCACTTT. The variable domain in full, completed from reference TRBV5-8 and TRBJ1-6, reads EAGVTQSPTHLIKTRGQQATLRCSPISGHTSVYWYQQALGLGLQFLLWYDEGEERNRGNFPPRFSGRQFPNYSSELNVNALELEDSALYLCASSLDSVNSPLHFGNGTRLTVT.

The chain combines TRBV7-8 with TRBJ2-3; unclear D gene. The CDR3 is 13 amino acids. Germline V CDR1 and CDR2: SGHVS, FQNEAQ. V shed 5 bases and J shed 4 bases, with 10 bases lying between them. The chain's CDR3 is CASSVIPPDTQYF. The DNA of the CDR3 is TGTGCCAGCAGCGTTATCCCCCCAGATACGCAGTATTTT.

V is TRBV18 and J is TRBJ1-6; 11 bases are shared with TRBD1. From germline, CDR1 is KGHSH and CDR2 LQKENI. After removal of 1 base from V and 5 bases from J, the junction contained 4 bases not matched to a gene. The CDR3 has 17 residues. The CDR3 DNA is TGTGCCAGCTCACCACGGACAGGGGGCGCCGATAATTCACCCCTCCACTTT. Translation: CASSPRTGGADNSPLHF. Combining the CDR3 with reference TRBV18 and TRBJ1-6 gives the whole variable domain NAGVMQNPRHLVRRRGQEARLRCSPMKGHSHVYWYRQLPEEGLKFMVYLQKENIIDESGMPKERFSAEFPKEGPSILRIQQVVRGDSAAYFCASSPRTGGADNSPLHFGNGTRLTVT.